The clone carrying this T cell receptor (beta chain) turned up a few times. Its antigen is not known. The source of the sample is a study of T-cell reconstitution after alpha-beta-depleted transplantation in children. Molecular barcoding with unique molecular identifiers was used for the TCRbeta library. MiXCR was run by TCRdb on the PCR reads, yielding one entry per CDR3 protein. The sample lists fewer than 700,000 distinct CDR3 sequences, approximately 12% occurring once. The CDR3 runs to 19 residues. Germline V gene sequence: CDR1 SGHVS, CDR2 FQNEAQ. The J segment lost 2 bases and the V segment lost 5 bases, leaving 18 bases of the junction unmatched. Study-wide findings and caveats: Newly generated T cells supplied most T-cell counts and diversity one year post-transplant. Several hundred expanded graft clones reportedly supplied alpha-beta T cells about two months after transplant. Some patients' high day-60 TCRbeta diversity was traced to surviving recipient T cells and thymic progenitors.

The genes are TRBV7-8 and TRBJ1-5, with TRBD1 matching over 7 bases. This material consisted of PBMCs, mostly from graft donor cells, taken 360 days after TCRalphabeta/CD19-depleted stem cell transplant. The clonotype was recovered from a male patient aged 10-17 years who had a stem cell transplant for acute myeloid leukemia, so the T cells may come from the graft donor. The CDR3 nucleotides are TGTGCCAGCAGCGCCCGCCCCGGGACAGTGCCAAGGGGCAATCAGCCCCAGCATTTT. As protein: CASSARPGTVPRGNQPQHF.